This T cell receptor beta chain was captured in a study of T cell repertoires in cytomegalovirus infection. Background on the study: Selected CMV epitopes included recently identified HLA-C-restricted ones as well as well-studied HLA-B-restricted ones. CMV infection plus the matching HLA type was flagged by public TCR beta signatures. The study's findings and limits: HLA-C-restricted CMV clonotypes gave the most frequent clonotype in two of eight donors. Summed frequency of public TCR beta families distinguished CMV carriers with the relevant HLA.

The CDR3 runs to 15 residues. V gave up 0 bases and J gave up 3 bases, with 12 bases separating them. CDR1 and CDR2 from the germline V gene are DFQATT and SNEGSKA (reference sequence). MiXCR, run by TCRdb on the reads, gives a single entry per CDR3 protein. The table records 45,000 to 50,000 distinct CDR3 sequences, under 20% of them present only once. Concerning this clonotype itself: What it binds is not known.

The gene calls are TRBV20-1 and TRBJ2-1; D is possibly TRBD1 (6 bases). Sequencing used CD8+ T cells from cultured PBMCs, obtained from culture after CMV antigen stimulation. This TCR came from a human donor in good health (CMV status not recorded). Some clones in this sample may be carry-over from other donors' samples. DNA for the CDR3: TGCAGTGCTAGAGATCAACAGGGAGTCTACAATGAGCAGTTCTTC. Translation: CSARDQQGVYNEQFF.